The 10 T cell receptor beta chains below were found in one sample sequenced in a study of T cells in Graves' hyperthyroidism and ophthalmopathy. Amplification of TCR beta CDR3 regions used RNA as the template. HTBI primers were employed in a first-round RT-PCR of the TCR CDR3. TCRdb processed the multiplex PCR reads anew with MiXCR; each CDR3 protein has one entry. The table has approximately 630,000 distinct CDR3 sequences, around 15% seen once. Sequenced input: blood. The receptors derive from a woman in her twenties or thirties with Graves' hyperthyroidism.

This clonotype occurred many times. The J gene is TRBJ2-7, the V gene TRBV7-9; TRBD1 matches at 9 bases. The CDR3 has 14 residues. Germline V gives CDR1 SEHNR, CDR2 FQNEAQ (reference sequence). The V gene end was trimmed by 5 bases and the J gene end by 4 bases; junction bases not matched to a gene: 6. CDR3 sequence: CASSPKTGGYEQYF. The CDR3 DNA follows: TGTGCCAGCAGCCCAAAGACAGGGGGATACGAGCAGTACTTC.

CDR3 residues: CASRRAGSNQPQHF. In DNA, the CDR3 is TGTGCCAGTAGGAGGGCTGGGAGCAATCAGCCCCAGCATTTT. The rearrangement links TRBV19 to TRBJ1-5, with no clear D. V was shortened by 6 bases and J by 1 base, with 10 bases between the two germline ends. Per germline, CDR1 LNHDA and CDR2 SQIVND (reference sequence). The length of the CDR3 is 14 residues.

This clonotype was detected a few times. V usage is TRBV9 and J usage is TRBJ2-1; 9 bases are a match to TRBD1. CDR3 length equals 16 residues. The V segment lost 0 bases and the J segment 7 bases; nucleotides outside the gene matches: 8. CDR1 is SGDLS and CDR2 is YYNGEE in the germline V gene. Written as DNA, the CDR3 is TGTGCCAGCAGCGTAGCTGGAGGACAGGGGAGAAATGAGCAGTTCTTC. Translation gives CASSVAGGQGRNEQFF.

This clonotype was observed many times. The V call is TRBV28, the J call TRBJ2-1; the D is unclear. V lost 6 bases to trimming and J lost 9 bases, with 9 bases between them. The CDR3 extends over 11 amino acids. The germline V gene encodes CDR1 MDHEN and CDR2 SYDVKM. The CDR3 coding sequence is TGTGCCAGCAGCTTACGAGGTGAGCAGTTCTTC. Its protein is CASSLRGEQFF.

This clonotype was counted a few times. The rearrangement uses TRBV11-2 and TRBJ1-5; D not certain. This CDR3 comprises 13 residues. Trimming left V 0 bases short and J 8 bases short, with 8 bases between. CDR1 SGHAT and CDR2 FQNNGV come from the germline V gene. The CDR3 DNA sequence: TGTGCCAGCAGCTTAGATCTCGGTGAGCCCCAGCATTTT. Amino acids: CASSLDLGEPQHF.

The chain couples TRBV9 to TRBJ1-1; maybe TRBD1 (5 bases). The V gene's germline CDR1 is SGDLS and CDR2 YYNGEE. Trimming removed 5 bases from V and 6 bases from J, with 14 bases in between. The CDR3 sequence is 13 residues long. CDR3 DNA sequence: TGTGCCAGCAGGGACTCAGGGTCCCCTGAAGCTTTCTTT. This gives the protein CASRDSGSPEAFF.

For the CDR3, the DNA is TGTGCCAGCAGTCAAGGGGGCTCCGTGGGTGGCTACACCTTC. The encoded protein is CASSQGGSVGGYTF. V and J are TRBV6-1 and TRBJ1-2; 7 bases are shared with TRBD1. The J segment lost 7 bases and the V segment lost 5 bases, leaving 10 bases of the junction unmatched. This CDR3 has 14 amino acids. CDR1 and CDR2 (germline): MNHNS, SASEGT.

This clonotype was detected many times. CDR3 sequence: CASSLGASGSGTDTQYF. CDR3 nucleotides: TGTGCCAGCAGCTTAGGTGCTAGCGGGAGTGGCACAGATACGCAGTATTTT. The chain couples TRBV11-2 to TRBJ2-3; TRBD2 aligns across 10 bases. CDR1 and CDR2 from the germline V gene are SGHAT and FQNNGV. CDR3 length: 17 residues. J was trimmed by 1 base and V by 1 base; bases with no gene match: 5.

This clonotype has ten or more counts. The chain employs TRBV28 and TRBJ2-5, with a tentative D call TRBD2 (5 bases). The V end was cut by 3 bases, the J end by 5 bases, with 13 bases between. Germline-derived CDR1 and CDR2 are MDHEN and SYDVKM. The CDR3 runs to 14 residues. CDR3 nucleotides: TGTGCCAGCAGTTTTACTGGGAGTCGCGAGACCCAGTACTTC. This gives the protein CASSFTGSRETQYF.

The chain links TRBV5-1 to TRBJ2-2, with TRBD2 matching over 7 bases. The CDR3 is 16 residues long. V shed 7 bases, J shed 0 bases, and the junction held 9 bases outside the gene matches. Germline V gene data show CDR1 as SGHRS and CDR2 as YFSETQ. CDR3: CASRGGRTTNTGELFF. The CDR3 DNA is TGCGCCAGCCGCGGGGGTCGGACAACGAACACCGGGGAGCTGTTTTTT. Based on the CDR3 plus reference TRBV5-1 and TRBJ2-2, the full variable domain is KAGVTQTPRYLIKTRGQQVTLSCSPISGHRSVSWYQQTPGQGLQFLFEYFSETQRNKGNFPGRFSGRQFSNSRSEMNVSTLELGDSALYLCASRGGRTTNTGELFFGEGSRLTVL.